Below, one T cell receptor (beta chain) is given with its context. This entry comes from a study of T cell changes during pregnancy in multiple sclerosis. After removal of 4 bases from V and 2 bases from J, the junction contained 5 bases not matched to a gene. CDR1 is MNHEY, CDR2 SMNVEV, per germline (reference sequence). CDR3 length: 14 residues. Assay: immunoSEQ multiplex PCR; the TCRdb copy retains only in-frame clones and omits some. Among approximately 20,000 clones listed, about 85% were seen once. The chain has TRBV27 and TRBJ2-7; 7 bases are shared with TRBD1. The source material was CD8+ T cells from peripheral blood mononuclear cells, sampled before pregnancy. The clonotype originates from a female donor with multiple sclerosis, enrolled in a pregnancy study. The DNA of the CDR3 is TGTGCCAGCAGTTCGACAGGGTTTCCCTACGAGCAGTACTTC. It specifies CASSSTGFPYEQYF.